Following are 2 T cell receptor beta chains from one sample sequenced in a study of follicular helper T cells after annual influenza vaccination. The time point denotes: 2015-2016 season, pre-vaccination. The assay was immunoSEQ multiplex PCR, and TCRdb's table has in-frame clones only and misses some. The table shows several thousand clones, with nearly 85% occurring only once. This specimen was CXCR5+ CD38- circulating T follicular helper cells from blood, taken on the day of influenza vaccination. Subset of the sample: circulating Tfh, non-naive CD4+CXCR5+PD-1+ (ICOS+CD38+ or ICOS-CD38-). Receptors originate from an adult who received the influenza vaccine.

In nucleotides, the CDR3 is TGTGCCAGCAGTTCTGGAACTACCGGCATTCAGTACTTC. Its translation: CASSSGTTGIQYF. This sequence joins TRBV28 and TRBJ2-4; D is undetermined. Trimming took off 4 bases at V and 9 bases at J, with 13 bases between the two ends. Germline V gene data show CDR1 as MDHEN and CDR2 as SYDVKM. The CDR3 has 13 residues.

This sequence joins TRBV4-2 and TRBJ1-4; D is undetermined. The CDR3 is made up of 15 amino acids. Germline assignment: CDR1 LGHNA and CDR2 YNFKEQ. V gave up 0 bases and J gave up 0 bases, with 5 bases separating them. The CDR3 bases are TGTGCCAGCAGCCAAGATCGAGCAACTAATGAAAAACTGTTTTTT. This encodes CASSQDRATNEKLFF.